A selection of T cell receptor beta chains follows, all from one sample in a study of blood T cell repertoires in COVID-19. Libraries were prepared by immunoSEQ multiplex PCR; TCRdb keeps only in-frame clonotypes and omits some of them. The data hold roughly 140,000 clones, with about 90% observed a single time. Sequences were obtained from PBMCs or T cells enriched from blood (not recorded which). The receptors shown here come from a man aged 55-75 years who had recovered from COVID-19. The CDR3 runs from the conserved cysteine through the conserved F or W. The D gene is left open where the match is weak. Size is omitted from some rows. Given values are once, few, many or a class for expanded clones.

V	J	size	D	DNA	CDR3
TRBV19	TRBJ1-3	NA	TRBD1	TGTGCCAGTAGTATAACCGGACAGGGCCGTCGATTCTCTGGAAACACCATATATTTT	CASSITGQGRRFSGNTIYF
TRBV6-1	TRBJ2-1	few	TRBD2	TGTGCCAGCAGTGAAGTCGTACTAGCGGGGGGTAGAGGGAATGAGCAGTTCTTC	CASSEVVLAGGRGNEQFF
TRBV7-3	TRBJ2-1	NA	NA	TGTGCCAGCAGCCCGGGTGCGGCCCTACAAGGAGAGCAGTTCTTC	CASSPGAALQGEQFF
TRBV7-8	TRBJ2-7	NA	TRBD2	TGTGCCAGCAGCTGGGGGACTACTTACGAGCAGTACTTC	CASSWGTTYEQYF
TRBV7-6	TRBJ1-3	NA	NA	TGTGCCAGCAGCTTATCGCGAGGGCAGGCGGGAAACACCATATATTTT	CASSLSRGQAGNTIYF
TRBV3-1/TRBV3-2	TRBJ2-5	NA	NA	TGTGCCAGCAGCCAAGATTCAGGACTTGGAGAGACCCAGTACTTC	CASSQDSGLGETQYF
TRBV29-1	TRBJ2-1	NA	NA	TGCAGCGTTGAATCTCCCGTTTCGGTTAATGAGCAGTTCTTC	CSVESPVSVNEQFF
TRBV28	TRBJ1-4	NA	TRBD1	TGTGCCAGCAGTCTTCCAACCATTCCCGGGACAGCGAATGAAAAACTGTTTTTT	CASSLPTIPGTANEKLFF
TRBV2	TRBJ2-4	NA	TRBD1	TGTGCCAGCTACACAGGGGGATTAAAAAACATTCAGTACTTC	CASYTGGLKNIQYF
TRBV5-1	TRBJ2-5	NA	TRBD1	TGCGCCAGCAGAGGGACAGGGGGGCAAGAGACCCAGTACTTC	CASRGTGGQETQYF
TRBV6-5	TRBJ2-2	NA	NA	TGTGCCAGCAGTTCCGGGGTGGAGCTGTTTTTT	CASSSGVELFF
TRBV6-1	TRBJ2-7	NA	NA	TGTGCCAGCAGTGAACAACCCTACTACGAGCAGTACTTC	CASSEQPYYEQYF
TRBV5-5	TRBJ1-4	NA	NA	TGTGCCAGCAGCTTTTATTCAGCAACTAATGAAAAACTGTTTTTT	CASSFYSATNEKLFF
TRBV9	TRBJ2-7	NA	NA	TGTGCCAGCAGCACGAACCCGACAGTTAGCTACGAGCAGTACTTC	CASSTNPTVSYEQYF
TRBV18	TRBJ2-5	NA	TRBD2	TGTGCCAGCTCCCCTCTAGCGGGAGGTTTTCAAGAGACCCAGTACTTC	CASSPLAGGFQETQYF
TRBV15	TRBJ2-5	NA	TRBD2	TGTGCCACCAGCAGAGAGGGACTAGCGGGGGAGGGAAGGACCCAGTACTTC	CATSREGLAGEGRTQYF
TRBV29-1	TRBJ1-5	NA	TRBD1	TGCAGCGTCTGGACAGGCATCTACAATCAGCCCCAGCATTTT	CSVWTGIYNQPQHF
TRBV10-3	TRBJ1-5	NA	NA	TGTGCCATCAGTACAACAGGAGACAATCAGCCCCAGCATTTT	CAISTTGDNQPQHF
TRBV5-6	TRBJ2-1	NA	NA	TGTGCCAGCAGCGCCGACAGTAGCTCCTACAATGAGCAGTTCTTC	CASSADSSSYNEQFF
TRBV2	TRBJ2-7	NA	TRBD1	TGTGCCAGCAGGGCCGGGACAGGGAACTACGAGCAGTACTTC	CASRAGTGNYEQYF
TRBV7-8	TRBJ2-3	NA	TRBD1	TGTGCCAGCAGCCCAGTGGGGACAGGGGGGACAGATACGCAGTATTTT	CASSPVGTGGTDTQYF
TRBV28	TRBJ2-7	NA	NA	TGTGCCAGCAGTTCGGACTGGTCCTACGAGCAGTACTTC	CASSSDWSYEQYF
TRBV28	TRBJ2-1	NA	TRBD2	TGTGCCAGCGGTCTACCGGGGCTAGCGGATTACAATGAGCAGTTCTTC	CASGLPGLADYNEQFF
TRBV3-1/TRBV3-2	TRBJ2-1	NA	TRBD2	TGTGCCAGCAGCCACGACCGGGACTATTACAATGAGCAGTTCTTC	CASSHDRDYYNEQFF
TRBV3-1/TRBV3-2	TRBJ1-3	NA	NA	TGTGCCAGCAGCCAAGGGACAGCTGGAAACACCATATATTTT	CASSQGTAGNTIYF
TRBV28	TRBJ1-2	NA	NA	TGTGCCAGCAGTTCTGGGGGGTCAGGCGGCTACACCTTC	CASSSGGSGGYTF
TRBV10-1	TRBJ2-3	NA	TRBD2	TGCGCCAGCAGTTCTAGCGGGAGGGCCGGAGATACGCAGTATTTT	CASSSSGRAGDTQYF
TRBV7-2	TRBJ2-7	NA	TRBD2	TGTGCCAGCAGCCCTCGGCTAGCGGGAGGCCACGAGCAGTACTTC	CASSPRLAGGHEQYF
TRBV2	TRBJ2-7	NA	NA	TGTGCAACAGCAGGGATGGGCAGGGGAGAGCACGAGCAGTACTTC	CATAGMGRGEHEQYF
TRBV6-5	TRBJ2-1	NA	NA	TGTGCCAGCACTAGAAATGGCAATGAGCAGTTCTTC	CASTRNGNEQFF
TRBV19	TRBJ2-7	NA	NA	TGTGCCAGTAGTATAGGCGGGGCCACCTACGAGCAGTACTTC	CASSIGGATYEQYF
TRBV24-1	TRBJ1-2	NA	TRBD1	TGTGCCACCAGTGTAGGGGGCGAGGGCTACACCTTC	CATSVGGEGYTF
TRBV30	TRBJ1-1	NA	NA	TGTGCCTGGAGTGGCAGGGACACTGAAGCTTTCTTT	CAWSGRDTEAFF
TRBV5-1	TRBJ2-7	NA	TRBD1	TGCGCCAGCGGGACGGGGACAGGGGGCTTCTACGAGCAGTACTTC	CASGTGTGGFYEQYF
TRBV5-5	TRBJ1-5	few	NA	TGTGCCAGCAGCCTCAGTGGCCTCGGGGTCGGTCAGCCCCAGCATTTT	CASSLSGLGVGQPQHF
TRBV7-9	TRBJ1-1	NA	TRBD1	TGTGCCAGCAGCTTTCCAGGGGGATCAGACACTGAAGCTTTCTTT	CASSFPGGSDTEAFF
TRBV7-2	TRBJ2-3	NA	NA	TGTGCCAGCAGCTTAGTATTCGGTCGGGTCCGGGGGGCGGGAGATACGCAGTATTTT	CASSLVFGRVRGAGDTQYF
TRBV13	TRBJ2-7	NA	TRBD1	TGTGCCAGCAGCCCGACCGGGACAGGGGTTCGCGAGCAGTACTTC	CASSPTGTGVREQYF
TRBV5-6	TRBJ2-7	NA	NA	TGTGCCAGTAAGAAAGGGACTGAAATTTTGCAGTACTTC	CASKKGTEILQYF
TRBV10-3	TRBJ2-1	NA	NA	TGTGCCATCAGTGATGGGTACAGGGTTGGAAATGAGCAGTTCTTC	CAISDGYRVGNEQFF
TRBV6-4	TRBJ2-2	NA	NA	TGTGCCAGCAGTGACCCACCCCGCGGACAGCGATACACCGGGGAGCTGTTTTTT	CASSDPPRGQRYTGELFF
TRBV5-1	TRBJ2-3	NA	NA	TGCGCCAGCAGCTTGCTCTCGGGGGGCCGCACAGATACGCAGTATTTT	CASSLLSGGRTDTQYF
TRBV7-6	TRBJ1-1	NA	NA	TGTGCCAGCAGCCCGCCCGACAGACCTCAAGGGAACACTGAAGCTTTCTTT	CASSPPDRPQGNTEAFF
TRBV7-8	TRBJ1-3	NA	TRBD1	TGTGCCAGCAGCCCCTTCTCCTGGACAGGGGGCAGAAGCACCATATATTTT	CASSPFSWTGGRSTIYF
TRBV11-2	TRBJ2-7	NA	TRBD2	TGTGCCAGCAGCTCCCTGGCGGGAGGGCCCTACGAGCAGTACTTC	CASSSLAGGPYEQYF
TRBV5-6	TRBJ2-7	NA	TRBD2	TGTGCCAGCAGCCCGCAGGGACTAGCGGACTACGAGCAGTACTTC	CASSPQGLADYEQYF
TRBV27	TRBJ2-1	NA	TRBD2	TGTGCCAGCAGTTTTGGCGGGAGCTCCTACAATGAGCAGTTCTTC	CASSFGGSSYNEQFF
TRBV7-9	TRBJ2-7	NA	TRBD2	TGTGCCAGCAGCTCTGGACTAGCGGGGTTTCCCTACGAGCAGTACTTC	CASSSGLAGFPYEQYF
TRBV6-5	TRBJ1-2	NA	TRBD1	TGTGCCACCACGGCCGGGACAGGGTTTGGCGGCTACACCTTC	CATTAGTGFGGYTF
TRBV18	TRBJ1-5	NA	NA	TGTGCCAGCTCACCAGAGGCCGCGGGCAATCAGCCCCAGCATTTT	CASSPEAAGNQPQHF
TRBV10-3	TRBJ2-1	NA	NA	TGTGCCATCAAGGGAGACCAGAACGATGAGCAGTTCTTC	CAIKGDQNDEQFF
TRBV6-1	TRBJ1-1	NA	NA	TGTGCCAGCAGTGAACAGGGGATCCCCACTGAAGCTTTCTTT	CASSEQGIPTEAFF
TRBV30	TRBJ2-1	once	NA	TGTGCCTGGAGTGTATCACAGGGCTACAATGAGCAGTTCTTC	CAWSVSQGYNEQFF
TRBV7-9	TRBJ1-2	NA	NA	TGTGCCAGCAGCTTAGTTTCAGGATACTATGGCTACACCTTC	CASSLVSGYYGYTF
TRBV14	TRBJ1-2	NA	TRBD1	TGTGCCAGCAGACGGACAGGGGATCGTAGCTATGGCTACACCTTC	CASRRTGDRSYGYTF